These 21 T cell receptor beta chains were all obtained from the same sample, sequenced in a study of beta chain features in type 1 diabetes. Reverse transcription of all isolated RNA meant that expressed TCRB transcripts were sequenced. Clones were sequenced by immunoSEQ multiplex PCR, and TCRdb holds only the in-frame ones, with some missing. The table shows approximately 100,000 clones, with approximately 30% occurring only once. These TCRs are of unknown antigen specificity. Study observations and caveats: There was a moderate but significant shortening of TCRB CDR3s in all four CD4+ subsets of Type 1 diabetes patients.

The sequenced material came from central memory CD4+ T cells from blood. Source of these receptors: a woman in her late teens or twenties with type 1 diabetes.

A few counts support this clone. The gene calls are TRBV7-2 and TRBJ2-3; 7 nucleotides line up with TRBD2. The germline CDR1 and CDR2 sequences are SGHTA and FQGNSA. Unmatched junction bases numbered 7, after V lost 2 bases and J lost 5 bases. The CDR3 spans 15 residues. The CDR3 spells CASSLSFGRQDTQYF. The CDR3 coding sequence is TGTGCCAGCAGCTTAAGTTTCGGGAGGCAAGATACGCAGTATTTT.

The chain employs TRBV6-5 and TRBJ2-2, with D hard to call. The CDR3 sequence is 15 residues long. Trimming left V 2 bases short and J 0 bases short, with 7 bases between. CDR1 is MNHEY and CDR2 is SVGAGI in the germline V gene. CDR3 nucleotide sequence: TGTGCCAGCAGTTACCGGCGGTCGAACACCGGGGAGCTGTTTTTT. Protein: CASSYRRSNTGELFF.

The rearrangement links TRBV2 to TRBJ1-5; maybe TRBD1 (6 bases). Germline CDR1 reads SNHLY; CDR2 reads FYNNEI. The CDR3 runs 12 residues. Trimming shortened V by 7 bases and J by 6 bases, and 10 bases separated the two germline ends. The CDR3 sequence: CASKGHFQPQHF. The CDR3 region has the DNA TGTGCCAGCAAGGGACACTTTCAGCCCCAGCATTTT. Combining the CDR3 with reference TRBV2 and TRBJ1-5 gives the whole variable domain EPEVTQTPSHQVTQMGQEVILRCVPISNHLYFYWYRQILGQKVEFLVSFYNNEISEKSEIFDDQFSVERPDGSNFTLKIRSTKLEDSAMYFCASKGHFQPQHFGDGTRLSIL.

The rearrangement joins TRBV28 to TRBJ2-1; 8 bases are shared with TRBD1. Germline CDR1 and CDR2: MDHEN and SYDVKM. The CDR3 loop spans 14 amino acids. The J segment lost 6 bases and the V segment lost 7 bases, leaving 8 bases of the junction unmatched. The CDR3 protein is CASTMGTGGNEQFF. DNA for the CDR3: TGTGCCAGCACCATGGGAACAGGGGGCAATGAGCAGTTCTTC.

This sequence joins TRBV2 and TRBJ2-7; possible D gene TRBD2, 6 bases. The length of the CDR3 is 14 residues. Trimming removed 2 bases at V and 2 bases at J, with 10 bases between. Germline loops: CDR1 SNHLY, CDR2 FYNNEI. The CDR3 nucleotides are TGTGCCAGCAGTGAAAACCAGCGGGCCTACGAGCAGTACTTC. This codes for CASSENQRAYEQYF.

The V and J genes are TRBV7-2 and TRBJ2-4; possible D gene TRBD2, 5 bases. This CDR3 contains 14 residues. Trimming pared 4 bases from V and 0 bases from J, leaving 7 bases between. Germline V gene sequence: CDR1 SGHTA, CDR2 FQGNSA. The CDR3 loop is CASSSGLAKNIQYF. The CDR3, as DNA: TGTGCCAGCAGCTCTGGACTAGCCAAAAACATTCAGTACTTC.

In its sample, this clone was seen many times. The chain is built from TRBV4-1 and TRBJ1-5, with D perhaps TRBD1 (5 bases). The germline V and J ends were trimmed by 1 base and 4 bases, with 14 bases remaining between them. The CDR3 loop spans 16 amino acids. Germline assignment: CDR1 MGHRA and CDR2 YSYEKL. The CDR3 DNA reads as TGCGCCAGCAGCCAAGTAGAAGGGGTCGGTAATCAGCCCCAGCATTTT. Protein sequence: CASSQVEGVGNQPQHF.

The chain joins TRBV5-1 to TRBJ2-5; TRBD2 matches 8 bases. The CDR3 runs to 16 residues. With V trimmed by 0 bases and J by 9 bases, 13 bases remained unmatched. Germline CDR1 is SGHRS and CDR2 is YFSETQ. The DNA for the CDR3 is TGCGCCAGCAGCTTGGTACCGGGAGGGGAATTTGGGTCCCAGTACTTC. Amino acid sequence: CASSLVPGGEFGSQYF.

V gene TRBV21-1 combines with J gene TRBJ2-4; TRBD2, as called in the table, went unchecked against the DNA. TRBV21-1 is a known pseudogene. The CDR3 loop spans 17 amino acids. As DNA, the CDR3 is TGTGCCAGCAGCGGCAGGGCCACTAGGAGGGTCGAGTGCATTCAGTACTTC. Protein product: CASSGRATRRVECIQYF.

To note about this clone: The same CDR3 can be traced to other DNA sequences in this sample. The V call is TRBV18, the J call TRBJ1-1, with D tentatively TRBD1 (5 bases). Germline V gives CDR1 KGHSH, CDR2 LQKENI. V gave up 5 bases and J gave up 2 bases, with 9 bases separating them. The CDR3 totals 13 residues. CDR3 bases: TGTGCCAGCTCATCAGGACAAAACACTGAAGCTTTCTTT. Its translation is CASSSGQNTEAFF.

The genes are TRBV7-3 and TRBJ2-5, with TRBD2 matching 7 bases. There are 15 residues in the CDR3. Germline V gives CDR1 SGHTA, CDR2 FQGTGA. V lost 5 bases, J lost 1 base, and 7 bases stayed unmatched. CDR3 loop: CASSLTGRTQETQYF. CDR3 nucleotides: TGTGCCAGCAGCCTCACCGGGAGGACCCAAGAGACCCAGTACTTC.

This clone was seen a few times. This chain connects TRBV6-5 to TRBJ1-2; 7 bases are a match to TRBD1. V was pared by 6 bases and J by 3 bases, with 7 bases of the junction left unmatched. This CDR3 spans 14 amino acids. The V gene's germline CDR1 is MNHEY and CDR2 SVGAGI. For the CDR3, the DNA is TGTGCCAGCAGGAAGACAGGGTCGGACTATGGCTACACCTTC. It specifies CASRKTGSDYGYTF.

This clone appeared a few times. This chain connects TRBV5-1 to TRBJ1-2; the D is unclear. The germline V gene has CDR1 SGHRS and CDR2 YFSETQ. This CDR3 comprises 15 residues. V was cut by 2 bases and J by 4 bases, with 15 bases left in between. CDR3 sequence: CASSLSQSVAYGYTF. CDR3 coding DNA: TGCGCCAGCAGCTTAAGCCAGTCGGTAGCCTATGGCTACACCTTC.

The CDR3: CASSQVPGAPKGGETQYF. The CDR3 DNA sequence: TGCGCCAGCAGCCAAGTGCCAGGGGCGCCCAAAGGGGGAGAGACCCAGTACTTC. This chain connects TRBV4-1 to TRBJ2-5; possible D gene TRBD1, 6 bases. V lost 1 base to trimming and J lost 4 bases, with 22 bases between them. The CDR3 is made up of 18 amino acids. Germline CDR1 MGHRA, CDR2 YSYEKL.

This clone has just a few counts. This chain joins TRBV5-4 and TRBJ2-7; D remains unclear. Per the germline V gene, CDR1 is SGHNT and CDR2 is YYREEE (reference sequence). This CDR3 region has 12 residues. The V and J ends lost 2 bases and 6 bases respectively, with 9 bases between them. CDR3 nucleotide sequence: TGTGCCAGCAGCTTCTCTGGGCCCGAGCAGTACTTC. This encodes CASSFSGPEQYF.

The rearrangement joins TRBV25-1 to TRBJ2-6, with 7 bases fitting TRBD2. Germline assignment: CDR1 MGHDK and CDR2 SYGVNS. The ends lost 4 bases at V and 2 bases at J; junction bases unmatched: 5. The CDR3 is 16 amino acids. For the CDR3, the DNA is TGTGCCAGCAGTGGGGGGGGAGTAGCTGGGGCCAACGTCCTGACTTTC. It yields the protein CASSGGGVAGANVLTF.

The rearrangement uses TRBV7-2 and TRBJ2-7, with 12 bases fitting TRBD1. V was clipped by 5 bases and J by 4 bases; unmatched bases: 6. In germline, CDR1 is SGHTA, CDR2 FQGNSA. The CDR3 length is 15 residues. The CDR3 here is CASSKGQGASYEQYF. CDR3 nucleotides: TGTGCCAGCAGCAAGGGACAGGGGGCGTCTTACGAGCAGTACTTC.

The chain recombines TRBV10-2 with TRBJ2-5, with a tentative D call TRBD1 (5 bases). Trimming removed 7 bases at V and 2 bases at J, with 14 bases between. This CDR3 spans 14 amino acids. From germline, CDR1 is WSHSY and CDR2 SAAADI. CDR3 coding DNA: TGCGCCAGCACGCGACAGAACCGGCAAGAGACCCAGTACTTC. This translates into CASTRQNRQETQYF.

V gene TRBV2 combines with J gene TRBJ2-2; 7 bases agree with TRBD1. V shed 6 bases, J shed 6 bases, and the junction held 13 bases outside the gene matches. CDR1 and CDR2 from the germline V gene are SNHLY and FYNNEI. The CDR3 covers 16 residues. CDR3 sequence (DNA): TGTGCCAGCAGAGACCACAGGGGTCCTACCGCCGGGGAGCTGTTTTTT. This gives the protein CASRDHRGPTAGELFF. Drawing the rest from reference TRBV2 and TRBJ2-2, the complete variable domain is EPEVTQTPSHQVTQMGQEVILRCVPISNHLYFYWYRQILGQKVEFLVSFYNNEISEKSEIFDDQFSVERPDGSNFTLKIRSTKLEDSAMYFCASRDHRGPTAGELFFGEGSRLTVL.

The chain carries TRBV7-3 and TRBJ2-2; perhaps TRBD1 as D (6 bases). V was clipped by 5 bases and J by 4 bases, with 11 bases between them. This CDR3 contains 14 residues. From germline, CDR1 is SGHTA and CDR2 FQGTGA. The CDR3 region has the DNA TGTGCCAGCAGCGCCCAGGGGAGCACCGGGGAGCTGTTTTTT. This encodes CASSAQGSTGELFF.

This chain joins TRBV6-6 and TRBJ2-1; perhaps TRBD2 as D (6 bases). Trimming stripped 5 bases from V and 1 base from J, with 9 bases between. Germline V gives CDR1 MNHNY, CDR2 SVGAGI (reference sequence). The CDR3 loop spans 14 amino acids. The CDR3 DNA reads TGTGCCAGCAGTATAGCGGCATCCTACAATGAGCAGTTCTTC. This codes for CASSIAASYNEQFF.